Following are 14 T cell receptor beta chains from one sample sequenced in a study of blood T cells in healthy people across ages. A J-beta primer mix and a sample-barcoded 5' primer were used in a second PCR of roughly 7 to 12 cycles. TCRdb reprocessed the 5' RACE reads via MiXCR and lists one record per CDR3 protein. Among about a million distinct CDR3 sequences listed, 35% to 40% were seen once. Sequences were obtained from blood. These receptors originate from a man between 18 and 29 years old in good health.

This clonotype has more than one count but fewer than ten. This may be a read error: a much more frequent sequence differs by one nucleotide. V gene TRBV12-3 or TRBV12-4 combines with J gene TRBJ2-7; possible D gene TRBD1, 6 bases. This CDR3 spans 14 amino acids. CDR3 residues: CASILAGASYEQYF. The CDR3 nucleotides are TGTGCCAGCATTTTAGCAGGGGCCTCCTACGAGCAGTACTTC.

This clonotype has a handful of counts. This chain uses TRBV13 with TRBJ2-7; a weak D match, TRBD1 (6 bases). Trimming removed 5 bases from V and 7 bases from J, with 12 bases in between. Germline V gene sequence: CDR1 PRHDT, CDR2 FYEKMQ (reference sequence). This CDR3 contains 12 residues. CDR3 loop: CASSRQAGEQYF. The CDR3 DNA reads as TGTGCCAGCAGCCGACAGGCCGGTGAGCAGTACTTC.

This clonotype was observed a few times. The chain joins TRBV7-9 to TRBJ2-3; D remains ambiguous. This CDR3 is 14 amino acids long. V dropped 1 base and J dropped 10 bases, with 15 bases sitting between them. Germline V gene sequence: CDR1 SEHNR, CDR2 FQNEAQ (reference sequence). CDR3 coding DNA: TGTGCCAGCAGCTTAGAAATTAGCCTAGGACCGCAGTATTTT. Encoded protein: CASSLEISLGPQYF.

The chain uses TRBV7-3 and TRBJ2-5; the match to TRBD2 covers 9 bases. The CDR3 sequence is 14 residues long. The J segment lost 2 bases and the V segment lost 5 bases, leaving 3 bases of the junction unmatched. Per germline, CDR1 SGHTA and CDR2 FQGTGA. The DNA for the CDR3 is TGTGCCAGCAGCGCTACTAGCGGGCAAGAGACCCAGTACTTC. It yields the protein CASSATSGQETQYF.

The chain carries TRBV7-2 and TRBJ2-4, with 8 bases lining up with TRBD1. The CDR3 totals 16 residues. Germline CDR1 and CDR2: SGHTA and FQGNSA. Trimming at V came to 5 bases and at J to 2 bases, leaving 8 bases not matched to a gene. The CDR3 DNA follows: TGTGCCAGCAGCGCCTGGACAGGGCGCTCCAAAAACATTCAGTACTTC. It specifies CASSAWTGRSKNIQYF.

This clonotype occurred a few times. The V call is TRBV12-3 or TRBV12-4, the J call TRBJ1-2; 8 nucleotides agree with TRBD1. The V gene end was trimmed by 5 bases and the J gene end by 4 bases; junction bases not matched to a gene: 6. CDR3 size: 14 residues. The CDR3 loop reads CASSPRGPLYGYTF. CDR3 coding DNA: TGTGCCAGCAGTCCCAGGGGGCCCCTCTATGGCTACACCTTC.

The chain couples TRBV28 to TRBJ1-5; D is uncertain. Germline values: CDR1 MDHEN, CDR2 SYDVKM. This CDR3 spans 15 amino acids. Trimming left V 7 bases short and J 1 base short, with 14 bases between. The CDR3 reads CASTGVGKSNQPQHF. In DNA form, the CDR3 reads TGTGCCAGCACCGGGGTGGGGAAAAGCAATCAGCCCCAGCATTTT.

The chain joins TRBV4-2 to TRBJ1-2; 8 bases are a match to TRBD1. Trimming cost V 0 bases and J 3 bases; bases outside gene matches: 9. The germline gives CDR1 LGHNA, CDR2 YNFKEQ. CDR3 size: 17 residues. CDR3 sequence reads: CASSQDRDRSSYYGYTF. CDR3 bases: TGTGCCAGCAGCCAAGATCGGGACAGGTCTTCCTACTATGGCTACACCTTC.

This rearrangement joins TRBV2 to TRBJ1-2; D not certain. V shed 4 bases and J shed 6 bases, with 18 bases lying between them. CDR3 size: 15 residues. Looked up from germline, CDR1 is SNHLY and CDR2 is FYNNEI. The CDR3 sequence is CASSVSRTDVNGYTF. The CDR3 DNA reads as TGTGCCAGCAGTGTTTCTAGGACTGACGTGAATGGCTACACCTTC.

This chain connects TRBV7-3 to TRBJ2-3; 7 bases line up with TRBD2. The length of the CDR3 is 16 residues. Losses at the gene ends were 7 bases for V and 3 bases for J; bases not matched to a gene: 13. The germline V gene encodes CDR1 SGHTA and CDR2 FQGTGA. CDR3 nucleotide sequence: TGTGCCAGCAACCCTTCGGGACCTAGCGGAACAGATACGCAGTATTTT. This gives the protein CASNPSGPSGTDTQYF.

This clonotype occurred a few times. The CDR3: CASSTGDGASYEQYF. CDR3 DNA sequence: TGTGCCAGCAGCACCGGGGACGGAGCCTCCTACGAGCAGTACTTC. The chain combines TRBV3-1 with TRBJ2-7, with D perhaps given as TRBD1 or TRBD2 (5 bases each). The V gene's germline CDR1 is LGHDT and CDR2 YNNKEL (reference sequence). V lost 5 bases and J 0 bases, leaving 14 bases between the germline ends. The CDR3 sequence is 15 residues long.

This clonotype has just a few counts. This chain uses TRBV4-3 with TRBJ1-4; D unresolved. V was clipped by 0 bases and J by 4 bases, with 18 bases between them. Germline CDR1 LGHNA, CDR2 YSLEER. This CDR3 contains 18 residues. This CDR3 reads CASSQDPLTDAINEKLFF. CDR3 DNA sequence: TGCGCCAGCAGCCAAGACCCTCTAACAGATGCAATTAATGAAAAACTGTTTTTT.

The chain recombines TRBV7-9 with TRBJ1-2, with 7 bases lining up with TRBD1. The germline CDR1 and CDR2 sequences are SEHNR and FQNEAQ (reference sequence). J gave up 2 bases and V 5 bases, and 11 bases lay outside the gene matches. This CDR3 is 16 amino acids long. The CDR3 sequence is CASSPPGQLTNYGYTF. CDR3 DNA: TGTGCCAGCAGCCCCCCGGGACAGCTTACGAACTATGGCTACACCTTC.

This clonotype was observed a few times. V and J are TRBV18 and TRBJ2-3; 7 bases fit TRBD1. Germline V gene lookup returns CDR1 KGHSH and CDR2 LQKENI. Trimming at V came to 2 bases and at J to 2 bases, leaving 4 bases not matched to a gene. This CDR3 is 15 amino acids long. The CDR3 region has the DNA TGTGCCAGCTCACCAACTAAGGGGGCCACAGATACGCAGTATTTT. Protein product: CASSPTKGATDTQYF. The full variable domain, its missing parts supplied by reference TRBV18 and TRBJ2-3, is NAGVMQNPRHLVRRRGQEARLRCSPMKGHSHVYWYRQLPEEGLKFMVYLQKENIIDESGMPKERFSAEFPKEGPSILRIQQVVRGDSAAYFCASSPTKGATDTQYFGPGTRLTVL.